This T cell receptor beta chain was identified during a study of T cell repertoires in cytomegalovirus infection. Turning to the study itself: Public signatures in TCR beta pointed to CMV infection and matching HLA type.

TCRdb called the reads again in MiXCR, with one record for every CDR3 protein. The sample gives around 94,000 distinct CDR3 sequences, approximately 17% of which show up once; 8% is in the top ten. Study findings and constraints: Predominance within the ex vivo response was attributable to HLA-C-restricted CMV-specific TCR beta clonotypes. Cumulative frequency (of public TCR beta family members) identified carriers of CMV plus the relevant HLA.

This clonotype was observed at least ten times. Its target is not known. The germline V gene has CDR1 SGHTA and CDR2 FQGNSA. The V segment lost 1 base and the J segment 4 bases; nucleotides outside the gene matches: 5. This CDR3 spans 16 amino acids. The sample was PBMCs. This receptor was taken from a human donor in good health (CMV status not recorded). Some clones in this sample may be carry-over from other donors' samples. V gene TRBV7-2 combines with J gene TRBJ1-1; the match to TRBD1 covers 11 bases. The CDR3 loop is CASSLVGDRGGTEAFF. The CDR3 nucleotides are TGTGCCAGCAGCTTAGTTGGGGACAGGGGGGGCACTGAAGCTTTCTTT.